The 15 T cell receptor beta chains below come from one sample, sequenced in a study of T cell responses to AZD1222 COVID-19 vaccine. Assay used: immunoSEQ multiplex PCR; TCRdb lists only in-frame clones, some missing. The sample consists of 160,000 or so clones, 85% to 95% of them appearing once. Specimen: peripheral blood, collected 28 days after the second AZD1222 dose. Receptors originate from an adult who received the AZD1222 COVID-19 vaccine.

This chain links TRBV11-2 with TRBJ2-1; no definite D call. Germline V gene sequence: CDR1 SGHAT, CDR2 FQNNGV. Trimming pared 2 bases from V and 2 bases from J, leaving 7 bases between. The CDR3 is 14 residues long. This CDR3 reads CASSLKDPYNEQFF. For the CDR3, the DNA is TGTGCCAGCAGCTTAAAGGATCCCTACAATGAGCAGTTCTTC.

V usage is TRBV5-1 and J usage is TRBJ2-7, with unresolved D. This CDR3 comprises 12 residues. Germline CDR1 is SGHRS and CDR2 is YFSETQ. The V end lost 0 bases, the J end lost 7 bases, and 8 bases lay between the germline ends. The CDR3 nucleotides are TGCGCCAGCAGCTTGGAGTGGGGAGAGCAGTACTTC. This gives the protein CASSLEWGEQYF.

This chain joins TRBV30 and TRBJ1-1, with D perhaps TRBD1 (5 bases). V shed 2 bases and J shed 2 bases, with 9 bases lying between them. Germline loops: CDR1 GTSNPN, CDR2 SVGIG (reference sequence). The CDR3 is 13 amino acids. The CDR3, as DNA: TGTGCCTGGAGTCCCCAGGGAAACACTGAAGCTTTCTTT. It yields the protein CAWSPQGNTEAFF.

The chain is built from TRBV6-6 and TRBJ2-7, with D unresolved. V lost 4 bases, J lost 5 bases, and 6 bases lay in between. This CDR3 spans 11 amino acids. Germline CDR1 is MNHNY and CDR2 is SVGAGI (reference sequence). CDR3 in DNA: TGTGCCAGCAGTTTGGTTGACGAGCAGTACTTC. It translates to CASSLVDEQYF.

The genes are TRBV7-2 and TRBJ1-1, with D possibly matching TRBD1 (5 bases). CDR1 and CDR2 from the germline V gene are SGHTA and FQGNSA. V dropped 5 bases and J dropped 5 bases, with 18 bases sitting between them. This CDR3 has 15 amino acids. In DNA form, the CDR3 reads TGTGCCAGCAGCCCAACCTGGCAGGGTGGAACTGAAGCTTTCTTT. Protein sequence: CASSPTWQGGTEAFF.

V and J are TRBV11-2 and TRBJ1-2; 9 bases are a match to TRBD1. Per germline, CDR1 SGHAT and CDR2 FQNNGV. V shed 4 bases, J shed 8 bases, and the junction held 5 bases outside the gene matches. CDR3 size: 13 residues. This CDR3 reads CASSSRQGGGYTF. The DNA of the CDR3 is TGTGCCAGCAGCTCCCGACAGGGGGGGGGCTACACCTTC.

The chain is built from TRBV6-1 and TRBJ2-7; D remains ambiguous. Germline CDR1 reads MNHNS; CDR2 reads SASEGT. The CDR3 runs to 13 residues. The V and J ends lost 1 base and 3 bases respectively, with 7 bases between them. DNA for the CDR3: TGTGCCAGCAGTGAAGGCTATTTCTACGAGCAGTACTTC. Protein product: CASSEGYFYEQYF.

The V and J genes are TRBV19 and TRBJ2-1; a possible D gene is TRBD2 (7 bases). Between the trimmed V and J ends, which lost 6 bases and 8 bases, there was a span of 20 bases. Germline values: CDR1 LNHDA, CDR2 SQIVND (reference sequence). This CDR3 has 15 amino acids. The CDR3 DNA follows: TGTGCCAGTAGCCAGCTGGGCGGGGGCGAAGATGAGCAGTTCTTC. Amino acid sequence: CASSQLGGGEDEQFF.

The V and J genes are TRBV5-1 and TRBJ2-1; TRBD2 aligns across 8 bases. Losses at the gene ends were 4 bases for V and 3 bases for J; bases not matched to a gene: 9. Germline assignment: CDR1 SGHRS and CDR2 YFSETQ. The CDR3 consists of 16 residues. This CDR3 reads CASSQVKAGDYNEQFF. For the CDR3, the DNA is TGCGCCAGCAGCCAGGTGAAAGCGGGGGACTACAATGAGCAGTTCTTC.

The genes are TRBV18 and TRBJ1-5; D perhaps matches TRBD1 (5 bases). This CDR3 is 14 amino acids long. Trimming took off 3 bases at V and 6 bases at J, with 12 bases between the two ends. Looked up from germline, CDR1 is KGHSH and CDR2 is LQKENI. CDR3 sequence: CASSPGQGGQPQHF. CDR3 DNA sequence: TGTGCCAGCTCACCGGGGCAGGGAGGTCAGCCCCAGCATTTT. Looking up the rest from reference TRBV18 and TRBJ1-5 gives the full variable domain: NAGVMQNPRHLVRRRGQEARLRCSPMKGHSHVYWYRQLPEEGLKFMVYLQKENIIDESGMPKERFSAEFPKEGPSILRIQQVVRGDSAAYFCASSPGQGGQPQHFGDGTRLSIL.

This clone has just one count. The chain carries TRBV19 and TRBJ2-1; D gene uncertain. Germline V gives CDR1 LNHDA, CDR2 SQIVND (reference sequence). The CDR3 covers 13 residues. Trimming took off 7 bases at V and 6 bases at J, with 13 bases between the two ends. CDR3 DNA: TGTGCCAGTAAGTCCATTTTGGGCAATGAGCAGTTCTTC. It translates to CASKSILGNEQFF.

The chain joins TRBV2 to TRBJ2-1, with D tentatively TRBD1 or TRBD2 (5 bases each). The CDR3 spans 14 residues. The V and J ends lost 4 bases and 4 bases respectively, with 11 bases between them. Germline V gene sequence: CDR1 SNHLY, CDR2 FYNNEI. The CDR3 loop reads CASSVGTVYNEQFF. The CDR3 DNA sequence: TGTGCCAGCAGTGTTGGGACGGTTTACAATGAGCAGTTCTTC.

The chain employs TRBV27 and TRBJ1-6, with D unresolved. Trimming took 3 bases from V and 0 from J, leaving 12 bases between them. In germline, CDR1 is MNHEY, CDR2 SMNVEV (reference sequence). The CDR3 length is 17 residues. CDR3 region: CASSFRFTSSYNSPLHF. Written as DNA, the CDR3 is TGTGCCAGCAGTTTTCGGTTTACGAGCTCCTATAATTCACCCCTCCACTTT.

This chain joins TRBV3-1 (or the pseudogene TRBV3-2) and TRBJ2-1; 12 nucleotides align to TRBD2. The V segment lost 5 bases and the J segment 6 bases; nucleotides outside the gene matches: 2. The CDR3 has 14 amino acids. CDR1 and CDR2 (germline): LGHDT, YNNKEL (reference sequence). The CDR3 coding sequence is TGTGCCAGCAGCGGACTAGCGGGGCCCAATGAGCAGTTCTTC. Translated: CASSGLAGPNEQFF.

The chain joins TRBV6-4 to TRBJ1-2; 7 bases are a match to TRBD1. The CDR3 sequence is 15 residues long. Germline loops: CDR1 MRHNA, CDR2 SNTAGT. With V trimmed by 5 bases and J by 1 base, 7 bases remained unmatched. The CDR3 here is CASSPTGQVNYGYTF. The DNA for the CDR3 is TGTGCCAGCAGTCCAACCGGACAGGTTAACTATGGCTACACCTTC.